A selection of T cell receptor beta chains follows, all from one sample in a study of T cells in Graves' hyperthyroidism and ophthalmopathy. TCRdb recomputed calls from the multiplex PCR reads with MiXCR, one row per CDR3 protein. The sample lists about 270,000 distinct CDR3 sequences; around 24% were seen once. The sequencing sample was made of blood. The receptors stem from a woman aged 40 to 49 with Graves' ophthalmopathy. The CDR3 runs from the conserved cysteine through the conserved F or W. A D gene is named only where the DNA matches it firmly. Not every row has a clone size; where given, it reads once, few, many or a size class.

V gene	clone size	D gene	J gene	CDR3 protein	CDR3 DNA
TRBV6-2/TRBV6-3	few	.	TRBJ2-1	CASSYSSDRSYEQFF	TGTGCCAGCAGTTATTCGAGCGACAGATCCTACGAGCAGTTCTTC
TRBV30	few	.	TRBJ2-2	CAWDWGQNTGELFF	TGTGCCTGGGACTGGGGCCAGAACACCGGGGAGCTGTTTTTT
TRBV24-1	many	TRBD1	TRBJ1-5	CATSEGQGSNQPQHF	TGTGCCACCAGTGAGGGACAGGGTAGCAATCAGCCCCAGCATTTT
TRBV5-1	many	.	TRBJ1-1	CASSLDGVGGDTEAFF	TGCGCCAGCAGCTTGGATGGTGTAGGTGGGGACACTGAAGCTTTCTTT
TRBV6-1	many	TRBD1	TRBJ1-2	CASSARTGGYHYGYTF	TGTGCCAGCAGTGCTAGGACAGGGGGCTACCACTATGGCTACACCTTC
TRBV6-1	many	.	TRBJ1-1	CASIGGTEAFF	TGTGCCAGCATTGGAGGAACTGAAGCTTTCTTT
TRBV6-1	.	.	TRBJ1-2	CASRLTIGTDYGYTF	TGTGCCAGCAGACTGACGATAGGGACGGACTATGGCTACACCTTC
TRBV6-5	few	TRBD2	TRBJ2-7	CASSLSGLGGYEQYF	TGTGCCAGCAGTTTGAGTGGACTAGGAGGCTACGAGCAGTACTTC
TRBV7-8	many	.	TRBJ2-7	CASSTPGLQSYEQYF	TGTGCCAGCAGCACCCCGGGGCTCCAATCCTACGAGCAGTACTTC
TRBV20-1	many	.	TRBJ2-7	CSAREWDNYEQYF	TGCAGTGCTAGAGAGTGGGATAACTACGAGCAGTACTTC
TRBV28	once	.	TRBJ2-2	CASTDRGDTGKLFF	TGTGCCAGCACCGACAGAGGGGACACCGGGAAGCTGTTTTTT
TRBV7-2	few	.	TRBJ2-2	CASSSGLRPGELFF	TGTGCCAGCAGCTCAGGACTACGGCCCGGGGAGCTGTTTTTT
TRBV7-2	.	TRBD1	TRBJ1-2	CASSWGDRDTGYTF	TGTGCCAGCAGCTGGGGGGACAGGGACACGGGCTACACCTTC
TRBV5-1	many	TRBD2	TRBJ2-5	CASGSGSSTGTQYF	TGCGCCAGCGGTAGCGGGAGCAGTACGGGGACCCAGTACTTC
TRBV19	many	.	TRBJ1-5	CASEPQGWSNQPQHF	TGTGCCAGCGAACCACAGGGATGGAGCAATCAGCCCCAGCATTTT
TRBV7-2	many	.	TRBJ2-5	CASSATGSETQYF	TGTGCCAGCAGCGCCACCGGGTCCGAGACCCAGTACTTC
TRBV12-3/TRBV12-4	.	TRBD2	TRBJ2-1	CASRPGLAGGREQFF	TGTGCCAGCAGGCCCGGACTAGCGGGGGGGAGGGAGCAGTTCTTC
TRBV19	many	.	TRBJ1-1	CASNKGPGGRVNTEAFF	TGTGCCAGTAACAAAGGCCCCGGGGGGCGCGTGAACACTGAAGCTTTCTTT